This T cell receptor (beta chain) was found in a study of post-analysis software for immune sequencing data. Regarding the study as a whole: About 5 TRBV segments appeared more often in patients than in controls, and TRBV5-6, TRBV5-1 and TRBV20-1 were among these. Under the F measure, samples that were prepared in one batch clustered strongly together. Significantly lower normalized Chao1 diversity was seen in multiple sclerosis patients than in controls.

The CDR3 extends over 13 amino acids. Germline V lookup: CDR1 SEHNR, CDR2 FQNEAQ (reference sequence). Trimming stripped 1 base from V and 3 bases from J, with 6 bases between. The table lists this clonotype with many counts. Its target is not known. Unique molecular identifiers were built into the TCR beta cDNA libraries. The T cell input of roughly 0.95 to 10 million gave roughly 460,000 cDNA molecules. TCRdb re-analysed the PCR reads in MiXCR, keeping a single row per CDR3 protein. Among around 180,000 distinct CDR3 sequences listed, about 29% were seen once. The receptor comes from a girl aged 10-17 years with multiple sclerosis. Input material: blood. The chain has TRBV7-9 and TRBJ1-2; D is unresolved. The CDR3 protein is CASSLDLDYGYTF. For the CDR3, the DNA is TGTGCCAGCAGCTTAGACCTTGACTATGGCTACACCTTC.